This is a list of T cell receptor beta chains from one sample in a study of shared clonotypes between healthy human individuals. This table comes from immunoSEQ multiplex PCR, and its TCRdb copy is limited to in-frame clones, with some not included. This sample has about 2.2 million clones, with around 93% found just once. Sequencing input: naive CD8+ T cells from PBMCs. Every receptor here comes from a man aged 18 to 29 in good health. Some clones in this sample may be carry-over from other donors' samples. The CDR3 runs from the conserved cysteine through the conserved F or W. D genes are given only for firm matches. Size tells how often a clone was seen (once, few, many) or the class of an expanded clone, and some rows leave it out.

j_call	d_call	v_call	clone_size	cdr3_aa	cdr3_nt
TRBJ1-1	NA	TRBV6-6	NA	CASSYPAFF	TGTGCCAGCAGTTACCCAGCTTTCTTT
TRBJ2-3	NA	TRBV11-2	NA	CASSLWPPGPDTQYF	TGTGCCAGCAGCTTATGGCCGCCAGGGCCCGATACGCAGTATTTT
TRBJ2-3	NA	TRBV11-3	NA	CASSPKRPRAGTDTQYF	TGTGCCAGCAGCCCCAAACGGCCGCGGGCTGGCACAGATACGCAGTATTTT
TRBJ2-2	TRBD1	TRBV28	NA	CASELTGENVGELFF	TGTGCCAGCGAACTGACAGGGGAGAACGTCGGGGAGCTGTTTTTT
TRBJ2-7	TRBD2	TRBV28	NA	CASSPLAGGTDEQYF	TGTGCCAGCAGTCCCCTAGCGGGAGGGACCGACGAGCAGTACTTC
TRBJ2-7	TRBD1	TRBV5-1	NA	CASSARGTDPYEQYF	TGCGCCAGCAGCGCAAGGGGGACAGATCCCTACGAGCAGTACTTC
TRBJ2-7	NA	TRBV9	NA	CASSTGTNEQYF	TGTGCCAGCAGCACGGGGACGAACGAGCAGTACTTC
TRBJ1-1	NA	TRBV11-2	NA	CASSPLSGNTEAFF	TGTGCCAGCAGCCCCCTCAGCGGGAACACTGAAGCTTTCTTT
TRBJ2-7	NA	TRBV6-1	NA	CASSEGGYYYEQYF	TGTGCCAGCAGTGAAGGGGGCTATTACTACGAGCAGTACTTC
TRBJ2-7	NA	TRBV7-9	NA	CASSPPRQPPYEQYF	TGTGCCAGCAGCCCCCCTCGGCAGCCCCCCTACGAGCAGTACTTC
TRBJ1-1	TRBD1	TRBV29-1	NA	CSVLYSGTGLAEAFF	TGCAGCGTTCTTTACTCCGGGACAGGGCTTGCTGAAGCTTTCTTT
TRBJ2-3	NA	TRBV7-6	once	CASSLGADTQYF	TGTGCCAGCAGCCTAGGGGCAGATACGCAGTATTTT
TRBJ1-2	TRBD1	TRBV6-6	NA	CASSHRTGGIGYTF	TGTGCCAGCAGCCATCGGACAGGGGGAATTGGCTACACCTTC
TRBJ2-1	TRBD2	TRBV28	NA	CASMPGLAGVMNEQFF	TGTGCCAGCATGCCGGGACTAGCGGGAGTAATGAATGAGCAGTTCTTC
TRBJ2-3	TRBD2	TRBV6-6	NA	CASSYSTSGATDTQYF	TGTGCCAGCAGTTACTCGACTAGCGGAGCCACAGATACGCAGTATTTT
TRBJ2-7	TRBD1	TRBV4-1	NA	CASSQDRVYEQYF	TGCGCCAGCAGCCAGGACAGGGTCTACGAGCAGTACTTC
TRBJ2-6	NA	TRBV9	NA	CASSVPLVNEGSEGGANVLTF	TGTGCCAGCAGCGTTCCCTTAGTTAACGAGGGCTCGGAAGGTGGGGCCAACGTCCTGACTTTC
TRBJ2-7	NA	TRBV5-8	NA	CASSFGVGIREQYF	TGTGCCAGCAGCTTTGGGGTGGGGATTCGCGAGCAGTACTTC
TRBJ1-5	NA	TRBV15	NA	CATSGGGNQPQHF	TGTGCCACCAGCGGCGGCGGCAATCAGCCCCAGCATTTT
TRBJ2-2	NA	TRBV19	NA	CATRANTGELFF	TGTGCCACCAGGGCGAACACCGGGGAGCTGTTTTTT
TRBJ2-3	TRBD2	TRBV9	NA	CASSVTHIAGGAGSGTDTQYF	TGTGCCAGCAGCGTAACCCACATAGCGGGAGGCGCGGGGTCGGGCACAGATACGCAGTATTTT
TRBJ2-2	NA	TRBV9	NA	CASSVEEPTGELFF	TGTGCCAGCAGCGTAGAAGAGCCCACCGGGGAGCTGTTTTTT
TRBJ2-7	TRBD1	TRBV30	NA	CAWSVGTDYEQYF	TGTGCCTGGAGTGTCGGGACAGATTACGAGCAGTACTTC
TRBJ1-2	NA	TRBV7-5	few	CVRSPRTGQGYTF	TGTGTCAGAAGCCCCAGGACAGGGCAAGGCTACACCTTC
TRBJ2-7	NA	TRBV5-1	NA	CASSFGNSYEQYF	TGCGCCAGCAGCTTCGGTAACTCCTACGAGCAGTACTTC
TRBJ1-1	NA	TRBV7-2	NA	CASSRFEGGTEAFF	TGTGCCAGCAGCCGATTTGAGGGTGGAACTGAAGCTTTCTTT
TRBJ2-7	TRBD1	TRBV7-9	NA	CASSLDRGPIEYF	TGTGCCAGCAGCTTAGACAGGGGGCCTATCGAGTACTTC
TRBJ2-1	TRBD2	TRBV19	NA	CASSIWASGSSYNEQFF	TGTGCCAGTAGTATATGGGCTAGCGGAAGCTCCTACAATGAGCAGTTCTTC
TRBJ1-1	NA	TRBV10-3	NA	CAISDPDRNTEAFF	TGTGCCATCAGTGACCCTGACAGGAACACTGAAGCTTTCTTT
TRBJ1-1	TRBD1	TRBV6-5	NA	CASSSQGASTEAFF	TGTGCCAGCAGTTCACAGGGGGCGAGCACTGAAGCTTTCTTT
TRBJ1-2	TRBD1	TRBV29-1	NA	CSAAEGAAGYTF	TGCAGCGCCGCGGAGGGGGCGGCGGGCTACACCTTC
TRBJ1-2	TRBD1	TRBV5-4	NA	CASSLRTGNEGYTF	TGTGCCAGCAGCTTGCGGACAGGGAACGAGGGCTACACCTTC
TRBJ2-1	NA	TRBV12-5	NA	CASGPNYNEQFF	TGTGCTAGTGGCCCGAATTACAATGAGCAGTTCTTC
TRBJ1-4	TRBD1	TRBV28	NA	CASRQDRGGGHEKLFF	TGTGCCAGCAGACAAGACAGGGGCGGAGGACATGAAAAACTGTTTTTT